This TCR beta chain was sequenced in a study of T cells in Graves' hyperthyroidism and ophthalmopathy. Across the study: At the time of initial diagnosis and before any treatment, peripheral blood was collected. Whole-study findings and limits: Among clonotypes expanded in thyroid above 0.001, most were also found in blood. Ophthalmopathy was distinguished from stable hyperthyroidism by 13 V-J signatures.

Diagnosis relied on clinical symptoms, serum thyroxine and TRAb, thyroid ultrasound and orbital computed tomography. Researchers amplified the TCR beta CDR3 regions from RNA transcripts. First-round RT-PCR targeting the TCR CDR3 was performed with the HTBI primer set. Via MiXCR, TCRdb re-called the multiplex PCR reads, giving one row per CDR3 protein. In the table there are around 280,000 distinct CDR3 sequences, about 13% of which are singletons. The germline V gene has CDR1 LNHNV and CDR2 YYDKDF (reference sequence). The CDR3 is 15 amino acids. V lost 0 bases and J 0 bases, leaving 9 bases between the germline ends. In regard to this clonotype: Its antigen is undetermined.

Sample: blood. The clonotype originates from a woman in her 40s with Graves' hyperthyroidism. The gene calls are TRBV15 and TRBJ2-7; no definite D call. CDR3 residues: CATSRDKGVSYEQYF. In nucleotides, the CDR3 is TGTGCCACCAGCAGAGATAAAGGAGTCTCCTACGAGCAGTACTTC.